The text below deals with one T cell receptor (beta chain). The sample originates from a study of control samples from healthy donors and cancer patients. The CDR3 has 16 residues. The V end was cut by 2 bases, the J end by 0 bases, with 15 bases between. Germline CDR1 SGHRS, CDR2 YFSETQ. Sequencing was performed with immunoSEQ multiplex PCR; in TCRdb, only in-frame clones are kept and a portion is missing. The sample contains about 160,000 clones, roughly 90% of which appear only once. The receptor was isolated from a man between 25 and 39 years old in good health. The J gene is TRBJ2-7, the V gene TRBV5-1; weak D call: TRBD2 (5 bases). The sample comprised blood. Here the CDR3 reads CASSFTTVTSSYEQYF. CDR3 coding DNA: TGCGCCAGCAGCTTTACTACAGTCACTAGCTCCTACGAGCAGTACTTC.